This T cell receptor beta chain was captured in a study of early T cells in non-severe SARS-CoV-2 infection. Trimming left V 2 bases short and J 7 bases short, with 9 bases between. Per germline, CDR1 MGHRA and CDR2 YSYEKL. This CDR3 region has 13 residues. TCRdb used MiXCR to reprocess the 5' RACE reads, holding one entry per CDR3 protein. The table has 90,000 to 120,000 distinct CDR3 sequences, roughly 11% seen once. The genes are TRBV4-1 and TRBJ2-1, with D tentatively TRBD1 or TRBD2 (5 bases each). Sequencing was done on a sample of whole blood. The clonotype originates from an adult who was a healthcare worker with PCR-confirmed SARS-CoV-2 infection or an uninfected control (not recorded which). Here the CDR3 DNA reads TGCGCCAGCAGCCAACGGGGACGGAATGAGCAGTTCTTC. Translation: CASSQRGRNEQFF.